The rows below give T cell receptor beta chains drawn from one sample of a study of T cell responses to AZD1222 COVID-19 vaccine. Sequencing used immunoSEQ multiplex PCR; TCRdb keeps in-frame clones, though not all of them. The table records about 73,000 clones, about 91% of them present only once. The sequenced sample was peripheral blood, obtained on day 0 of AZD1222 vaccination. These receptors were obtained from an adult in good health. Each CDR3 is given with its conserved first and last residue.

CASSLEGYTTGELFF	TRBV5-1	TRBJ2-2
CASSVEGEKLFF	TRBV9	TRBJ1-4
CASRGRAFSEQYF	TRBV2	TRBJ2-7
CASSSGQGNNSPLHF	TRBV7-8	TRBJ1-6
CASEGRDWGNQPQHF	TRBV25-1	TRBJ1-5
CASSLNKNQPQHF	TRBV7-2	TRBJ1-5
CASSYTRTGANEKLFF	TRBV6-5	TRBJ1-4
CASSLAGRGEVVNEKLFF	TRBV7-9	TRBJ1-4
CATKAGGSGANVLTF	TRBV24-1	TRBJ2-6
CASSFFSTSFYGYTF	TRBV28	TRBJ1-2
CASSPGTNTGELFF	TRBV18	TRBJ2-2
CASRPAGLTGELFF	TRBV9	TRBJ2-2
CASSLDVATNEKLFF	TRBV28	TRBJ1-4
CASSLERMSGNTIYF	TRBV11-2	TRBJ1-3
CAGAVGGNQPQHF	TRBV19	TRBJ1-5
CASSYSGWVDTGELFF	TRBV6-2/TRBV6-3	TRBJ2-2
CASSLGLSTDTQYF	TRBV5-1	TRBJ2-3
CASSPLGISGELFF	TRBV19	TRBJ2-2
CASSPPGLAGYQETQYF	TRBV18	TRBJ2-5
CASSLDRTEAFF	TRBV7-9	TRBJ1-1
CASSINTGELFF	TRBV19	TRBJ2-2
CASSRLAGSTDTQYF	TRBV27	TRBJ2-3
CASSSPTNEKLFF	TRBV5-4	TRBJ1-4
CASSLGQGSSYEQYF	TRBV7-3	TRBJ2-7
CAWSGPRIGGYTF	TRBV30	TRBJ1-2
CASGTGGTEAFF	TRBV27	TRBJ1-1
CASSVVSRDRGTEAFF	TRBV9	TRBJ1-1
CASSPFGQQSSGNTIYF	TRBV18	TRBJ1-3
CASSIRDSSYEQYF	TRBV4-1	TRBJ2-7
CASSSRLYEQYF	TRBV7-9	TRBJ2-7
CASSPRTGAGQPQHF	TRBV7-2	TRBJ1-5
CASSLTGVRNQPQHF	TRBV7-2	TRBJ1-5
CASSSLEGGGVDEQYF	TRBV18	TRBJ2-7
CATSDFTVQGSGNTIYF	TRBV24-1	TRBJ1-3
CASSLSGGMARNEKLFF	TRBV28	TRBJ1-4
CASSERRGLEQFF	TRBV6-4	TRBJ2-1
CASSILAGGLDEQFF	TRBV19	TRBJ2-1
CASSRTSSYEQYF	TRBV27	TRBJ2-7
CASSESVNTEAFF	TRBV2	TRBJ1-1
CASDEEAGNQETQYF	TRBV21-1	TRBJ2-5
CASSYLGRGSTGELFF	TRBV6-5	TRBJ2-2
CASSPGTQNTGELFF	TRBV5-4	TRBJ2-2
CASSPRQGVNEQYF	TRBV18	TRBJ2-7
CASSLVQSGLELNTGELFF	TRBV7-9	TRBJ2-2
CASSLEGLTSSEQFF	TRBV11-3	TRBJ2-1